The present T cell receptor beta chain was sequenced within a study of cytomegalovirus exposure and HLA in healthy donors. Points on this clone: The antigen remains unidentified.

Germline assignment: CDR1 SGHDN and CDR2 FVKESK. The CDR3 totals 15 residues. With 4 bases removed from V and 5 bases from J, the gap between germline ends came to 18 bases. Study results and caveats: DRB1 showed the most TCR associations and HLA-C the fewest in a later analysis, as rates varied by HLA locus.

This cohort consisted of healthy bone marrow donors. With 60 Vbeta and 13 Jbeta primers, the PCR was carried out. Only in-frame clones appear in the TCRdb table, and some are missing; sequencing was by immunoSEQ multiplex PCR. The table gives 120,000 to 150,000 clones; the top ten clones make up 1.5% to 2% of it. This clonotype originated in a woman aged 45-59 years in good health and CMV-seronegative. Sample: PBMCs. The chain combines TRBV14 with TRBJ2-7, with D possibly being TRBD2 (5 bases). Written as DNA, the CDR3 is TGTGCCAGCAGCCCACTAGTAGGTTCCGAGGACGAGCAGTACTTC. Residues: CASSPLVGSEDEQYF. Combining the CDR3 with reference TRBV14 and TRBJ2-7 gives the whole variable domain EAGVTQFPSHSVIEKGQTVTLRCDPISGHDNLYWYRRVMGKEIKFLLHFVKESKQDESGMPNNRFLAERTGGTYSTLKVQPAELEDSGVYFCASSPLVGSEDEQYFGPGTRLTVT.